These T cell receptor beta chains were read from a single sample in a study of blood T cells in healthy people across ages. TCRdb analysed the 5' RACE reads with MiXCR anew, one entry per CDR3 protein. The table lists around 1.7 million distinct CDR3 sequences, 28% of them singletons. Sequenced sample: blood. The receptors originated from a woman aged 30 to 39 in good health. The CDR3 runs from the conserved cysteine through the conserved F or W. Each record gives: V gene, clone size, D gene, J gene, CDR3 DNA, CDR3 protein. D genes are given only for firm matches. Some rows mark clone size as missing; the rest say once, few, many or name a class of expanded clone.

v_call: TRBV6-6; clone_size: many; d_call: -; j_call: TRBJ2-1; cdr3_nt: TGTGCCAGCAGGGCGAACAATGAGCAGTTCTTC; cdr3_aa: CASRANNEQFF
v_call: TRBV20-1; clone_size: -; d_call: -; j_call: TRBJ1-2; cdr3_nt: TGCAGTGCTAGAGTTCCCGCCAAGGTGGGCGGCTACACCTTC; cdr3_aa: CSARVPAKVGGYTF
v_call: TRBV24-1; clone_size: few; d_call: -; j_call: TRBJ2-5; cdr3_nt: TGTGCCACCAGTGACCCTACACGAGTGAGGGAGACCCAGTACTTC; cdr3_aa: CATSDPTRVRETQYF
v_call: TRBV21-1; clone_size: -; d_call: -; j_call: TRBJ1-1; cdr3_nt: TGTGCCAGCAGCAAGCCAGACATGAACACTGAAGCTTTCTTT; cdr3_aa: CASSKPDMNTEAFF
v_call: TRBV12-3/TRBV12-4; clone_size: -; d_call: TRBD1; j_call: TRBJ1-1; cdr3_nt: TGTGCCAGCACACGGACAGGGCCCCCTGAAGCTTTCTTT; cdr3_aa: CASTRTGPPEAFF
v_call: TRBV12-3/TRBV12-4; clone_size: -; d_call: -; j_call: TRBJ2-1; cdr3_nt: TGTGCCAGCAGTACAGGACGGAGAAATGAGCAGTTCTTC; cdr3_aa: CASSTGRRNEQFF
v_call: TRBV6-2/TRBV6-3; clone_size: -; d_call: -; j_call: TRBJ2-1; cdr3_nt: TGTGCCAGCACCCACCCGAACAGGTTTGAGCAGTTCTTC; cdr3_aa: CASTHPNRFEQFF
v_call: TRBV2; clone_size: many; d_call: -; j_call: TRBJ2-7; cdr3_nt: TGTGCCAGCGTGGAAGTCCTCGACGAGCAGTACTTC; cdr3_aa: CASVEVLDEQYF
v_call: TRBV3-1; clone_size: -; d_call: -; j_call: TRBJ2-3; cdr3_nt: TGTGCCAGCAGCCAAGATATCCGAGATACGCAGTATTTT; cdr3_aa: CASSQDIRDTQYF
v_call: TRBV20-1; clone_size: -; d_call: -; j_call: TRBJ2-3; cdr3_nt: TGCAGTGCTAGCGGGAGAACCGCAGATACGCAGTATTTT; cdr3_aa: CSASGRTADTQYF
v_call: TRBV20-1; clone_size: many; d_call: -; j_call: TRBJ2-7; cdr3_nt: TGCAGTGCTAGAGGCGCTTTGCGATCCTACGAGCAGTACTTC; cdr3_aa: CSARGALRSYEQYF
v_call: TRBV12-3/TRBV12-4; clone_size: -; d_call: -; j_call: TRBJ2-3; cdr3_nt: TGTGCCGGCAGTTTGGGGAGTAGCACAGATGCGCAGTATTTT; cdr3_aa: CAGSLGSSTDAQYF
v_call: TRBV7-9; clone_size: -; d_call: -; j_call: TRBJ1-4; cdr3_nt: TGTGCCAGCAGTACCAAATACAGGGAGAGAGGGGAAGGCAATGAAAAACTGTTTTTT; cdr3_aa: CASSTKYRERGEGNEKLFF
v_call: TRBV7-2; clone_size: -; d_call: TRBD1; j_call: TRBJ2-5; cdr3_nt: TGTGCCAGCAGCCCTTGGACAGGGAGTGATAAGACCCAGTACTTC; cdr3_aa: CASSPWTGSDKTQYF
v_call: TRBV28; clone_size: few; d_call: -; j_call: TRBJ2-3; cdr3_nt: TGTGCCATCATTGGAGGGGGCACAGATACGCAGTATTTT; cdr3_aa: CAIIGGGTDTQYF
v_call: TRBV7-6; clone_size: -; d_call: -; j_call: TRBJ2-3; cdr3_nt: TGTGCCGGCAGCTTTATAGGGTCCTCAGATACGCAGTATTTT; cdr3_aa: CAGSFIGSSDTQYF
v_call: TRBV18; clone_size: once; d_call: TRBD2; j_call: TRBJ2-7; cdr3_nt: TGTGCCAGCTCACCACGGGGCAGCGGGATTACCTACGAGCAGTACTTC; cdr3_aa: CASSPRGSGITYEQYF
v_call: TRBV7-9; clone_size: many; d_call: TRBD1; j_call: TRBJ2-7; cdr3_nt: TGTGCCAGCAGAGGACAGGGCGGCGAGCAGTACTTC; cdr3_aa: CASRGQGGEQYF
v_call: TRBV20-1; clone_size: -; d_call: -; j_call: TRBJ1-2; cdr3_nt: TGCAGTGCTAGTCACGTTGAGCTTGTGGGGACGAAAGAAGGCTACACCTTC; cdr3_aa: CSASHVELVGTKEGYTF
v_call: TRBV7-9; clone_size: -; d_call: TRBD1; j_call: TRBJ2-3; cdr3_nt: TGTGCCAGCAGCTCCGAACCGGGACAGCTCACAGATACGCAGTATTTT; cdr3_aa: CASSSEPGQLTDTQYF
v_call: TRBV28; clone_size: few; d_call: -; j_call: TRBJ1-6; cdr3_nt: TGTGCCAGCAGTTTTGGACAGCCGTCCACCCTCCACTTT; cdr3_aa: CASSFGQPSTLHF
v_call: TRBV14; clone_size: -; d_call: TRBD1; j_call: TRBJ2-7; cdr3_nt: TGTGCCAGCAGCCAAGGACAGGGGAAATACAATGAGCAGTACTTC; cdr3_aa: CASSQGQGKYNEQYF
v_call: TRBV20-1; clone_size: few; d_call: -; j_call: TRBJ2-1; cdr3_nt: TGCAGTGCTAAGCAGGGCGGAGGAGGGAATGAGCAGTTCTTC; cdr3_aa: CSAKQGGGGNEQFF
v_call: TRBV20-1; clone_size: few; d_call: TRBD2; j_call: TRBJ2-5; cdr3_nt: TGCAGTGCCACTAAGACTAGCTCTCAAGAGACCCAGTACTTC; cdr3_aa: CSATKTSSQETQYF
v_call: TRBV5-1; clone_size: few; d_call: -; j_call: TRBJ2-7; cdr3_nt: TGCGCCAGCAGCGGGCCGGGACTTACGTTTCCCTACGAGCAGTACTTC; cdr3_aa: CASSGPGLTFPYEQYF
v_call: TRBV30; clone_size: -; d_call: -; j_call: TRBJ1-6; cdr3_nt: TGTGCCTGGAGTGTAACCCTGCAGTTCTCCTATAATTCACCCCTCCACTTT; cdr3_aa: CAWSVTLQFSYNSPLHF
v_call: TRBV5-6; clone_size: -; d_call: -; j_call: TRBJ1-6; cdr3_nt: TGTGCCAGCAGCTTAACCCGGTCACCCCTCCACTTT; cdr3_aa: CASSLTRSPLHF
v_call: TRBV12-3/TRBV12-4; clone_size: few; d_call: TRBD1; j_call: TRBJ2-7; cdr3_nt: TGTGCCAGCAGGTCGACAGGGTCTCTATACGAGCAGTACTTC; cdr3_aa: CASRSTGSLYEQYF
v_call: TRBV2; clone_size: -; d_call: -; j_call: TRBJ2-7; cdr3_nt: TGTGCCAGCCCAAGGAGGCAGGGGATCTCCTACGAGCAGTACTTC; cdr3_aa: CASPRRQGISYEQYF
v_call: TRBV29-1; clone_size: -; d_call: TRBD2; j_call: TRBJ2-7; cdr3_nt: TGCAGCGTTGAAGGAGGCAGCGGGAGTTACTACGAGCAGTACTTC; cdr3_aa: CSVEGGSGSYYEQYF
v_call: TRBV5-1; clone_size: -; d_call: -; j_call: TRBJ2-1; cdr3_nt: TGCGCCAGCAGCTTGACCAGTACGGGGTACTACAATGAGCAGTTCTTC; cdr3_aa: CASSLTSTGYYNEQFF
v_call: TRBV5-5; clone_size: few; d_call: -; j_call: TRBJ2-3; cdr3_nt: TGTGCCAGCAGCTTCCAGAAAAGCACAGATACGCAGTATTTT; cdr3_aa: CASSFQKSTDTQYF
v_call: TRBV5-1; clone_size: few; d_call: TRBD1; j_call: TRBJ1-2; cdr3_nt: TGCGCCAGCAGCACCTCCTCGACAGGGGGTAACTATGGCTACACCTTC; cdr3_aa: CASSTSSTGGNYGYTF
v_call: TRBV28; clone_size: -; d_call: TRBD1; j_call: TRBJ1-5; cdr3_nt: TGTGCCGGATGTCGGCAGGGGGATCAGCCCCAGCATTTT; cdr3_aa: CAGCRQGDQPQHF
v_call: TRBV20-1; clone_size: few; d_call: -; j_call: TRBJ1-4; cdr3_nt: TGCAGTGCTAGAGATCTTAGTATTGCGAAACTGTTTTTT; cdr3_aa: CSARDLSIAKLFF
v_call: TRBV7-2; clone_size: -; d_call: -; j_call: TRBJ2-1; cdr3_nt: TGTGCCAGCAGCTTGCCCTCGATCCAGCGGTTCTTC; cdr3_aa: CASSLPSIQRFF
v_call: TRBV9; clone_size: many; d_call: -; j_call: TRBJ2-5; cdr3_nt: TGTGCCAGCAGCCCAGTCGGCGAAGAGACCCAGTACTTC; cdr3_aa: CASSPVGEETQYF
v_call: TRBV7-2; clone_size: -; d_call: -; j_call: TRBJ1-1; cdr3_nt: TGTGCCAGCAGCTTAGGCAGGGAGGGTCCTGAAGCTTTCTTT; cdr3_aa: CASSLGREGPEAFF
v_call: TRBV2; clone_size: -; d_call: -; j_call: TRBJ2-3; cdr3_nt: TGTGCCAGCAGTGAATTAAGGTCCGGACTCAGGGATGCGCAGTATTTT; cdr3_aa: CASSELRSGLRDAQYF
v_call: TRBV3-1; clone_size: few; d_call: TRBD2; j_call: TRBJ2-6; cdr3_nt: TGTGCCAGCAGCCACCGGACTAGCGGGAGGGCCTCTGGGGCCAACGTCCTGACTTTC; cdr3_aa: CASSHRTSGRASGANVLTF
v_call: TRBV2; clone_size: few; d_call: -; j_call: TRBJ1-2; cdr3_nt: TGTGCCAGCAGTGAAGGGGCTGGGGCCCCCTATGGCTACACCTTC; cdr3_aa: CASSEGAGAPYGYTF